One sample yielded the 22 T cell receptor beta chains listed below, sequenced in a study of vaccination effects on CD4 cells after COVID-19. These receptors have no identified antigens. ViraFEST assay sequencing came after antigen-specific CD4+ T cells were expanded with viral peptide pools. Following a roughly ten-day culture, CD4+ T cells were purified. Two-dose BNT162b2 or mRNA-1273 vaccination was given to participants. Data came from immunoSEQ multiplex PCR; TCRdb stores just in-frame clones and leaves some out. The repertoire holds over 60,000 clones, with 74% as singletons. The sample consisted of CD4+ T cells from PBMCs cultured with HCoV-229E spike peptides, taken after COVID-19 vaccination. These receptors all come from a human donor who received a COVID-19 vaccine.

This chain joins TRBV30 and TRBJ2-3; 8 positions match TRBD2. Germline lookup yields CDR1 GTSNPN and CDR2 SVGIG (reference sequence). Germline trimming cut 2 bases from V and 0 bases from J; bases unmatched to any gene: 4. The CDR3 is 15 residues long. Here the CDR3 reads CAWSRASGSTDTQYF. The CDR3 DNA sequence: TGTGCCTGGAGTAGGGCTAGCGGGAGCACAGATACGCAGTATTTT.

This clone was seen only a few times. In DNA form, the CDR3 reads TGTGCCAGCAGCTCAAAGGACCGGGACGAGCAGTACGTC. Its translation is CASSSKDRDEQYV. The chain has TRBV5-5 and TRBJ2-7; no firm D call. Per the germline V gene, CDR1 is SGHKS and CDR2 is YYEKEE (reference sequence). The CDR3 consists of 13 residues. Trimming removed 3 bases from V and 5 bases from J, with 12 bases in between.

The chain links TRBV5-6 to TRBJ2-2; D unclear. The CDR3 contains 12 residues. CDR1 SGHDT and CDR2 YYEEEE come from the germline V gene. Between the trimmed V and J ends, which lost 1 base and 6 bases, there was a span of 4 bases. Written as DNA, the CDR3 is TGTGCCAGCAGCTTGTTACCCGGGGAGCTGTTTTTT. Its translation: CASSLLPGELFF.

The chain has TRBV5-5 and TRBJ2-7; TRBD1 aligns across 8 bases. With V trimmed by 4 bases and J by 0 bases, 6 bases remained unmatched. The germline V gene encodes CDR1 SGHKS and CDR2 YYEKEE (reference sequence). This CDR3 is 15 amino acids long. The CDR3 sequence: CASSGGQASSYEQYV. The CDR3, as DNA: TGTGCCAGCAGCGGGGGACAGGCGAGCTCCTACGAGCAGTACGTC.

CDR3 loop: CASSEGQGFTKNIQYF. The DNA for the CDR3 is TGTGCCAGTAGTGAGGGACAGGGATTTACCAAAAACATTCAGTACTTC. J is TRBJ2-4 and V is TRBV19, with 9 bases identical to TRBD1. Germline CDR1 reads LNHDA; CDR2 reads SQIVND (reference sequence). The trim removed 5 bases at V and 2 bases at J, leaving 7 bases unmatched. This CDR3 spans 16 amino acids.

The CDR3 DNA is TGTGCCACCAGTGAGCGTTCCGTGGACATTCAGTACTTC. It yields the protein CATSERSVDIQYF. V is TRBV24-1 and J is TRBJ2-4; D is undetermined. Germline assignment: CDR1 KGHDR and CDR2 SFDVKD. The ends were cut back, 4 bases at V and 8 bases at J, with 11 bases in the middle. The CDR3 totals 13 residues.

This clone was counted at least ten times. The chain links TRBV2 to TRBJ1-5; D gene unclear. Per germline, CDR1 SNHLY and CDR2 FYNNEI. Deletions cut 6 bases from V and 4 bases from J, with 13 bases between. The length of the CDR3 is 14 residues. The CDR3, as DNA: TGTGCCAGCAGGGTTGCCGGGGTAAATCAGCCCCAGCATTTT. Residues: CASRVAGVNQPQHF. The full variable domain, rest sourced from reference TRBV2 and TRBJ1-5, is EPEVTQTPSHQVTQMGQEVILRCVPISNHLYFYWYRQILGQKVEFLVSFYNNEISEKSEIFDDQFSVERPDGSNFTLKIRSTKLEDSAMYFCASRVAGVNQPQHFGDGTRLSIL.

The chain employs TRBV6-5 and TRBJ2-5; possible D gene TRBD2, 6 bases. The CDR3 spans 13 residues. V was pared by 6 bases and J by 1 base, with 9 bases between. The germline CDR1 and CDR2 sequences are MNHEY and SVGAGI. The DNA for the CDR3 is TGTGCCAGCAGCAGGGACTCCCAAGAGACCCAGTACTTC. It codes for CASSRDSQETQYF.

This clone was found once. The V gene is TRBV5-1, the J gene TRBJ1-1, with D perhaps matching TRBD1 (6 bases). Germline-derived CDR1 and CDR2 are SGHRS and YFSETQ. CDR3 length: 15 residues. V lost 2 bases and J lost 6, with 17 bases in between. The CDR3 loop reads CASSLQGGIVSEAFF. The DNA for the CDR3 is TGCGCCAGCAGCTTACAAGGGGGAATCGTCTCTGAAGCTTTCTTT.

This chain links TRBV24-1 with TRBJ1-2; D is possibly TRBD1 (5 bases). CDR3 size: 14 residues. V was cut by 3 bases and J by 5 bases, with 12 bases left in between. Germline CDR1 and CDR2: KGHDR and SFDVKD. The CDR3, as DNA: TGTGCCACCAGTGATGCGAACCGGGGGTATGGCTACACCTTC. Translating it yields CATSDANRGYGYTF.

The chain carries TRBV19 and TRBJ2-2, with D possibly matching TRBD2 (5 bases). The V end lost 8 bases, the J end lost 7 bases, and 14 bases lay between the germline ends. The CDR3 spans 13 residues. Germline V gene data show CDR1 as LNHDA and CDR2 as SQIVND (reference sequence). Here the CDR3 DNA reads TGTGCCAGTGGAGGTAAAAGGGTCGGGGAGCTGTTTTTT. As protein: CASGGKRVGELFF.

J is TRBJ2-5 and V is TRBV29-1, with D perhaps matching TRBD1 or TRBD2 (5 bases each). Trimming cost V 3 bases and J 4 bases, with 6 bases left between them. The CDR3 extends over 11 amino acids. The germline V gene encodes CDR1 SQVTM and CDR2 ANQGSEA. The CDR3 DNA reads as TGCAGCGTTGAGAGGGGAGAGACCCAGTACTTC. This translates into CSVERGETQYF.

This clone was picked up one time. V gene TRBV29-1 combines with J gene TRBJ2-7; D is ambiguous. The CDR3 covers 12 residues. Trimming cost V 4 bases and J 2 bases, with 9 bases left between them. CDR1 is SQVTM and CDR2 is ANQGSEA in the germline V gene. The CDR3 here is CSVAQSPYEQYV. The CDR3 DNA sequence: TGCAGCGTTGCTCAGAGTCCCTACGAGCAGTACGTC.

This chain connects TRBV6-1 to TRBJ2-7; D ambiguous. Trimming took off 1 base at V and 0 bases at J, with 7 bases between the two ends. Germline V gene data show CDR1 as MNHNS and CDR2 as SASEGT. This CDR3 has 14 amino acids. This chain's CDR3 is CASSEGRLSYEQYV. The CDR3 nucleotides read TGTGCCAGCAGTGAAGGCAGGCTCTCCTACGAGCAGTACGTC.

The chain links TRBV6-6 to TRBJ2-5, with D perhaps TRBD1 (6 bases). CDR1 MNHNY and CDR2 SVGAGI come from the germline V gene (reference sequence). Trimming left V 5 bases short and J 2 bases short, with 18 bases between. The CDR3 totals 16 residues. CDR3 amino acids: CASSKLDRPLQETQYF. CDR3 bases: TGTGCCAGCAGTAAGTTGGACAGACCCCTTCAAGAGACCCAGTACTTC.

J is TRBJ2-1 and V is TRBV19; TRBD1 matches 10 bases. Trimming at V came to 4 bases and at J to 4 bases, leaving 7 bases not matched to a gene. The CDR3 is made up of 16 amino acids. Germline lookup yields CDR1 LNHDA and CDR2 SQIVND (reference sequence). Written as DNA, the CDR3 is TGTGCCAGTAGTACCCCCCGGGACAGGGGTTACAATGAGCAGTTCTTC. Protein product: CASSTPRDRGYNEQFF.

This clone has more than one count but fewer than ten. The rearrangement joins TRBV5-1 to TRBJ1-1; D call uncertain. CDR3 length: 14 residues. V lost 0 bases and J 6 bases, leaving 12 bases between the germline ends. Per the germline V gene, CDR1 is SGHRS and CDR2 is YFSETQ. The CDR3 DNA reads TGCGCCAGCAGCTTGGGGCAGAAGAGCTCTGAAGCTTTCTTT. Its protein product is CASSLGQKSSEAFF.

The chain carries TRBV5-1 and TRBJ1-2, with 8 nucleotides matching TRBD1. The length of the CDR3 is 15 residues. Germline V gives CDR1 SGHRS, CDR2 YFSETQ. Unmatched junction bases numbered 7, after V lost 4 bases and J lost 2 bases. The CDR3 loop is CASSRGQGGNYGYTF. The CDR3 nucleotides are TGCGCCAGCAGCCGAGGACAGGGAGGGAACTATGGCTACACCTTC.

The chain employs TRBV18 and TRBJ2-1, with D unresolved. V lost 6 bases to trimming and J lost 3 bases, with 12 bases between them. Germline values: CDR1 KGHSH, CDR2 LQKENI. The CDR3 is 14 amino acids. For the CDR3, the DNA is TGTGCCAGCTCTCTAACTGACGGCTACAATGAGCAGTTCTTC. Translating it yields CASSLTDGYNEQFF.

The chain links TRBV24-1 to TRBJ2-5; 7 bases map to TRBD1. Germline CDR1 reads KGHDR; CDR2 reads SFDVKD. J gave up 3 bases and V 5 bases, and 8 bases lay outside the gene matches. The CDR3 runs 15 residues. CDR3 in DNA: TGTGCCACCAGTGGTTCTGACAGGGTGAAAGAGACCCAGTACTTC. As protein: CATSGSDRVKETQYF.

The V call is TRBV10-3, the J call TRBJ2-2, with TRBD1 identical over 7 bases. The CDR3 runs 13 residues. V lost 6 bases and J lost 7; bases outside the gene matches: 5. From germline, CDR1 is ENHRY and CDR2 SYGVKD. CDR3 DNA: TGTGCCATCAGAGGACAGGCCGGCGGGGAGCTGTTTTTT. Its protein is CAIRGQAGGELFF.

The chain carries TRBV5-5 and TRBJ2-3, with a possible D match to TRBD2 (6 bases). This CDR3 comprises 12 residues. V gave up 4 bases and J gave up 8 bases, with 11 bases separating them. From germline, CDR1 is SGHKS and CDR2 YYEKEE (reference sequence). CDR3 protein: CASSPEGFTQYF. In nucleotides, the CDR3 is TGTGCCAGCAGCCCGGAGGGCTTTACGCAGTATTTT.